These 23 T cell receptor beta chains came from one sample sequenced in a study of T-cell memory formation after mild COVID-19 (dated by TCRdb to 2020 to 2023). Library creation used 5' RACE. Sequenced using an Illumina NovaSeq 6000. The public reads were reanalyzed by TCRdb: fastp trimming at Q25, MiXCR alignment, in-frame beta chains only. Each record represents a unique CDR3 protein, reported with the most common genes and DNA among its rows. The table for this sample lists more than 250,000 distinct CDR3 sequences; roughly a sixth of them were counted only once. The ten largest account for around 23% of the sample. Sequencing was performed on PBMCs or a T cell subset sorted from them (not recorded which). The receptors originated from a man aged 18-30 years who had mild COVID-19 (a few samples of this study predate the infection). The sample titles of this study are shuffled in the database, so cell type and time point are left out; the donor was told from shared clones.

The chain employs TRBV20-1 and TRBJ2-1; unclear D gene. CDR3 length: 9 residues. V gave up 3 bases and J gave up 12 bases, with 6 bases separating them. Germline CDR1 is DFQATT and CDR2 is SNEGSKA (reference sequence). In DNA, the CDR3 is TGCAGTGCTAGGCCATTGCAGTTCTTC. Residues: CSARPLQFF.

CDR3 in amino acids: CASTSAGTDYTEAFF. In DNA form, the CDR3 reads TGTGCCAGCACCTCTGCCGGGACAGATTACACTGAAGCTTTCTTT. The V and J genes are TRBV28 and TRBJ1-1, with 7 positions matching TRBD1. V shed 7 bases and J 3 bases; nucleotides not matched to a gene: 11. The germline gives CDR1 MDHEN, CDR2 SYDVKM. This CDR3 contains 15 residues.

The rearrangement uses TRBV7-8 and TRBJ1-2, with 9 bases matching TRBD1. Per the germline V gene, CDR1 is SGHVS and CDR2 is FQNEAQ. J was trimmed by 0 bases and V by 4 bases; bases with no gene match: 3. CDR3 length: 15 residues. The chain's CDR3 is CASSSGQGPNYGYTF. The CDR3 DNA reads as TGTGCCAGCAGCTCGGGACAGGGTCCTAACTATGGCTACACCTTC.

This clonotype has more than one count but fewer than ten. The chain combines TRBV23-1 with TRBJ2-1, with D perhaps TRBD1 (5 bases). TRBV23-1 is marked as an open reading frame, function uncertain. This CDR3 is 12 amino acids long. Trimming cost V 8 bases and J 8 bases, with 13 bases left between them. The CDR3 here is CASYRQPDEQFF. The CDR3 DNA follows: TGCGCCAGCTACCGACAGCCCGATGAGCAGTTCTTC.

V usage is TRBV20-1 and J usage is TRBJ1-1; D call uncertain. CDR3 length equals 13 residues. Germline V lookup: CDR1 DFQATT, CDR2 SNEGSKA (reference sequence). With 5 bases removed from V and 3 bases from J, the gap between germline ends came to 13 bases. DNA for the CDR3: TGCAGTGCTCGTCCCGGGGAGTACACTGAAGCTTTCTTT. As protein: CSARPGEYTEAFF.

The chain is built from TRBV6-2 or TRBV6-3 and TRBJ1-2, with TRBD1 matching over 10 bases. The CDR3 totals 14 residues. With 6 bases clipped from V and 6 bases from J, the junction kept 7 bases outside the gene matches. From germline, CDR1 is MNHEY and CDR2 SVGEGT. CDR3 sequence: CASRASGQGNGYTF. The CDR3 nucleotides read TGTGCCAGCAGAGCCTCGGGACAGGGGAATGGCTACACCTTC.

A few counts support this clonotype. This chain links TRBV19 with TRBJ2-6; the match to TRBD1 covers 7 bases. V dropped 4 bases and J dropped 1; count of bases not matched to a gene: 1. This CDR3 is 15 amino acids long. Per germline, CDR1 LNHDA and CDR2 SQIVND (reference sequence). As DNA, the CDR3 is TGTGCCAGTAGTACCAGGGGGTCTGGGGCCAACGTCCTGACTTTC. Translation: CASSTRGSGANVLTF.

A few counts support this clonotype. This chain uses TRBV10-3 with TRBJ1-1; maybe TRBD1 (6 bases). Trimming left V 6 bases short and J 3 bases short, with 8 bases between. The CDR3 totals 12 residues. Per germline, CDR1 ENHRY and CDR2 SYGVKD. The CDR3 DNA reads as TGTGCCATCAGCACAGGGTACACTGAAGCTTTCTTT. As protein: CAISTGYTEAFF.

The chain's CDR3 is CASPVLGALNTGELFF. The CDR3 DNA follows: TGTGCCAGCCCCGTACTCGGGGCCCTGAACACCGGGGAGCTGTTTTTT. This chain joins TRBV7-9 and TRBJ2-2, with D possibly being TRBD1 or TRBD2 (5 bases each). CDR1 and CDR2 (germline): SEHNR, FQNEAQ (reference sequence). The CDR3 loop spans 16 amino acids. V was shortened by 8 bases and J by 1 base, with 17 bases between the two germline ends. Filled out from reference TRBV7-9 and TRBJ2-2, the complete variable domain reads DTGVSQNPRHKITKRGQNVTFRCDPISEHNRLYWYRQTLGQGPEFLTYFQNEAQLEKSRLLSDRFSAERPKGSFSTLEIQRTEQGDSAMYLCASPVLGALNTGELFFGEGSRLTVL.

The gene calls are TRBV3-1 and TRBJ2-7; TRBD1 might be the D (6 bases). Trimming took off 3 bases at V and 2 bases at J, with 11 bases between the two ends. Per the germline V gene, CDR1 is LGHDT and CDR2 is YNNKEL (reference sequence). There are 14 residues in the CDR3. In DNA form, the CDR3 reads TGTGCCAGCAGCCACCTAGGGGGACCCTACGAGCAGTACTTC. This encodes CASSHLGGPYEQYF.

The V and J genes are TRBV28 and TRBJ2-7, with 9 bases that match TRBD1. V shed 4 bases, J shed 4 bases, and the junction held 5 bases outside the gene matches. The germline gives CDR1 MDHEN, CDR2 SYDVKM. The CDR3 has 14 amino acids. The CDR3 loop reads CASSSGQGRYEQYV. The CDR3, as DNA: TGTGCCAGCAGTTCAGGACAGGGGAGATACGAGCAGTACGTC.

This clonotype was counted many times. This chain uses TRBV7-2 with TRBJ1-2; unclear D gene. This CDR3 is built from 12 residues. CDR1 and CDR2 from the germline V gene are SGHTA and FQGNSA. The V end lost 4 bases, the J end lost 4 bases, and 7 bases lay between the germline ends. The CDR3 region has the DNA TGTGCCAGCAGCTCACAGTCCTATGGCTACACCTTC. Translation gives CASSSQSYGYTF.

This clonotype came up a few times. This chain uses TRBV5-1 with TRBJ1-2, with 7 bases identical to TRBD1. The CDR3 runs 15 residues. The V and J ends lost 4 bases and 2 bases, in that order; junction bases with no gene match: 8. Germline CDR1 SGHRS, CDR2 YFSETQ. For the CDR3, the DNA is TGCGCCAGCAGCCAAGGGACAGTCTTCAACTATGGCTACACCTTC. Amino acids: CASSQGTVFNYGYTF.

The genes are TRBV7-2 and TRBJ2-3, with 8 positions matching TRBD1. The V gene's germline CDR1 is SGHTA and CDR2 FQGNSA. This CDR3 comprises 14 residues. Trimming took 2 bases from V and 6 from J; bases not matched to a gene: 4. DNA for the CDR3: TGTGCCAGCAGCTTACCCACAGGGGGGGATACGCAGTATTTT. This sequence encodes CASSLPTGGDTQYF.

The J gene is TRBJ2-2, the V gene TRBV12-3 or TRBV12-4, with D hard to call. V gave up 6 bases and J gave up 6 bases, with 11 bases separating them. The CDR3 covers 13 residues. The CDR3 region is CASRPTNPGELFF. For the CDR3, the DNA is TGTGCCAGCAGGCCTACCAACCCCGGGGAGCTGTTTTTT.

This chain joins TRBV2 and TRBJ1-5; TRBD1 is a possible D gene (5 bases). Trimming shortened V by 1 base and J by 4 bases, and 14 bases separated the two germline ends. The germline V gene encodes CDR1 SNHLY and CDR2 FYNNEI. The CDR3 covers 16 residues. The CDR3 sequence: CASSEGSGAYNQPQHF. The DNA of the CDR3 is TGTGCCAGCAGTGAAGGCAGTGGGGCCTATAATCAGCCCCAGCATTTT.

This clonotype was seen more than once but under ten times. J is TRBJ1-4 and V is TRBV28; D not resolved. The V end lost 5 bases, the J end lost 8 bases, and 9 bases lay between the germline ends. Germline V lookup: CDR1 MDHEN, CDR2 SYDVKM. The CDR3 is 12 amino acids. CDR3 residues: CASSQTLEKLFF. The CDR3 DNA sequence: TGTGCCAGCAGTCAGACACTGGAAAAACTGTTTTTT. Together with reference TRBV28 and TRBJ1-4, the CDR3 gives the full variable domain: DVKVTQSSRYLVKRTGEKVFLECVQDMDHENMFWYRQDPGLGLRLIYFSYDVKMKEKGDIPEGYSVSREKKERFSLILESASTNQTSMYLCASSQTLEKLFFGSGTQLSVL.

In this sample, this clonotype turned up a few times. This chain uses TRBV2 with TRBJ1-4; D gene ambiguous. CDR3 size: 12 residues. V lost 4 bases and J 15 bases, leaving 15 bases between the germline ends. CDR1 is SNHLY, CDR2 FYNNEI, per germline. CDR3 loop: CASSAPVRTLFF. CDR3 nucleotide sequence: TGTGCCAGCAGTGCGCCCGTTCGCACCTTGTTTTTT.

This clonotype was observed a few times. CDR3 sequence: CASTYGGNIQYF. The CDR3 DNA reads as TGTGCCAGCACCTACGGGGGAAACATTCAGTACTTC. This chain joins TRBV12-3 or TRBV12-4 and TRBJ2-4; maybe TRBD2 (6 bases). V lost 7 bases, J lost 6 bases, and 10 bases lay in between. The CDR3 totals 12 residues.

The chain is built from TRBV30 and TRBJ1-3, with D unresolved. In germline, CDR1 is GTSNPN, CDR2 SVGIG (reference sequence). Trimming stripped 0 bases from V and 2 bases from J, with 14 bases between. This CDR3 has 16 residues. The CDR3: CAWSVDFFPPGNTIYF. DNA of the CDR3: TGTGCCTGGAGTGTCGACTTTTTCCCTCCTGGAAACACCATATATTTT.

This chain joins TRBV20-1 and TRBJ2-3, with TRBD2 matching over 14 bases. Germline V gene lookup returns CDR1 DFQATT and CDR2 SNEGSKA (reference sequence). This CDR3 comprises 15 residues. V was clipped by 5 bases and J by 8 bases; unmatched bases: 9. In DNA, the CDR3 is TGCAGTGCTCCCGGGACTAGCGGGGGAGTTGGTACGCAGTATTTT. It yields the protein CSAPGTSGGVGTQYF.

This clonotype was recorded many times. This chain connects TRBV5-5 to TRBJ1-2; 7 bases are a match to TRBD1. Trimming removed 0 bases from V and 6 bases from J; junction bases left unmatched: 8. Looked up from germline, CDR1 is SGHKS and CDR2 is YYEKEE (reference sequence). This CDR3 is built from 15 residues. CDR3 in amino acids: CASSLEEGAPHGYTF. The CDR3 DNA sequence: TGTGCCAGCAGCTTGGAGGAGGGGGCCCCCCATGGCTACACCTTC. The complete variable domain, with remaining parts taken from reference TRBV5-5 and TRBJ1-2, reads DAGVTQSPTHLIKTRGQQVTLRCSPISGHKSVSWYQQVLGQGPQFIFQYYEKEERGRGNFPDRFSARQFPNYSSELNVNALLLGDSALYLCASSLEEGAPHGYTFGSGTRLTVV.

The chain carries TRBV6-5 and TRBJ1-2; no clear D. V gave up 1 base and J gave up 4 bases, with 13 bases separating them. CDR1 and CDR2 from the germline V gene are MNHEY and SVGAGI. This CDR3 spans 15 amino acids. The CDR3 spells CASSYFSSGLYGYTF. The CDR3, as DNA: TGTGCCAGCAGTTACTTTTCGAGTGGTCTCTATGGCTACACCTTC.